One and the same sample provided the 29 T cell receptor beta chains below, sequenced in a study of blood T cell repertoires in COVID-19. The repertoire was sequenced with immunoSEQ multiplex PCR; TCRdb's copy has only in-frame clones and lacks some. Of under 200,000 clones in the sample, around 90% were seen once. The specimen sequenced was peripheral blood. These receptors all stem from a man younger than 30 with acute or convalescent COVID-19.

CDR3 in amino acids: CASSPPPGQGTEAFF. The CDR3 bases are TGTGCCAGCAGTCCCCCCCCGGGACAGGGAACTGAAGCTTTCTTT. The rearrangement links TRBV27 to TRBJ1-1; 9 bases match TRBD1. The CDR3 consists of 15 residues. CDR1 is MNHEY, CDR2 SMNVEV, per germline (reference sequence). V trimming: 5 bases; J trimming: 5 bases; junction bases outside the gene matches: 9.

This clone was counted between two and nine times. V and J are TRBV6-1 and TRBJ1-1, with D uncertain. V shed 1 base and J shed 5 bases, with 8 bases lying between them. The CDR3 loop spans 13 amino acids. Germline V gene sequence: CDR1 MNHNS, CDR2 SASEGT. The CDR3 reads CASSEDGLTEAFF. The CDR3 DNA sequence: TGTGCCAGCAGTGAAGATGGGCTTACTGAAGCTTTCTTT.

This chain joins TRBV12-5 and TRBJ1-1; D ambiguous. This CDR3 comprises 9 residues. Trimming took off 7 bases at V and 10 bases at J, with 7 bases between the two ends. Per the germline V gene, CDR1 is LGHNT and CDR2 is FRNRAP. CDR3 sequence (DNA): TGTGCTAGTGAGGGAGTAGCTTTCTTT. Translated, it gives CASEGVAFF.

The chain combines TRBV19 with TRBJ1-6; 9 nucleotides align to TRBD1. CDR3 length: 14 amino acids. V lost 10 bases and J lost 7; bases outside the gene matches: 8. Germline CDR1 and CDR2: LNHDA and SQIVND (reference sequence). For the CDR3, the DNA is TGTGCCACCTCGACAGGGGGGACCAATTCACCCCTCCACTTT. Translated, it gives CATSTGGTNSPLHF.

The chain recombines TRBV18 with TRBJ1-1, with unresolved D. The length of the CDR3 is 15 residues. Trimming removed 2 bases from V and 1 base from J, with 11 bases in between. Germline loops: CDR1 KGHSH, CDR2 LQKENI. CDR3 residues: CASSPGEGGNTEAFF. The DNA for the CDR3 is TGTGCCAGCTCACCAGGTGAAGGCGGGAACACTGAAGCTTTCTTT.

The chain carries TRBV5-4 and TRBJ1-3; 8 bases match TRBD1. This CDR3 contains 16 residues. CDR1 and CDR2 from the germline V gene are SGHNT and YYREEE (reference sequence). CDR3 protein: CAAAAQGAGGGNTIYF. The CDR3 bases are TGTGCTGCAGCAGCTCAGGGGGCTGGAGGGGGAAACACCATATATTTT.

The J gene is TRBJ2-2, the V gene TRBV6-4, with TRBD1 matching 8 bases. With 5 bases clipped from V and 7 bases from J, the junction kept 6 bases outside the gene matches. Germline CDR1 and CDR2: MRHNA and SNTAGT. The CDR3 extends over 14 amino acids. The CDR3 DNA sequence: TGTGCCAGCAGTTTGGACAGGGCCGGCGGGGAGCTGTTTTTT. It is translated as CASSLDRAGGELFF.

The J gene is TRBJ2-7, the V gene TRBV5-6; 9 bases map to TRBD1. CDR1 is SGHDT, CDR2 YYEEEE, per germline. V lost 7 bases to trimming and J lost 4 bases; unmatched junction nucleotides: 9. CDR3 length equals 14 residues. The CDR3 is CASWLTGGIYEQYF. DNA of the CDR3: TGTGCCAGCTGGTTGACAGGGGGTATTTACGAGCAGTACTTC.

The chain combines TRBV3-1 (or the pseudogene TRBV3-2) with TRBJ2-2; 12 nucleotides agree with TRBD2. Germline CDR1 and CDR2: LGHDT and YNNKEL (reference sequence). V lost 4 bases, J lost 7 bases, and 10 bases stayed unmatched. The CDR3 extends over 17 amino acids. The DNA for the CDR3 is TGTGCCAGCAGCCCTTCGACTAGCGGGGGTACTAGCGGGGAGCTGTTTTTT. As protein: CASSPSTSGGTSGELFF.

V and J are TRBV27 and TRBJ2-7, with 9 bases fitting TRBD1. Germline V gives CDR1 MNHEY, CDR2 SMNVEV (reference sequence). The CDR3 consists of 16 residues. V trimming: 3 bases; J trimming: 1 base; junction bases outside the gene matches: 7. The CDR3 reads CASSFGGQGGSYEQYF. The DNA of the CDR3 is TGTGCCAGCAGTTTTGGGGGACAGGGCGGGTCCTACGAGCAGTACTTC.

V is TRBV5-6 and J is TRBJ1-3, with a possible D match to TRBD1 (6 bases). Germline CDR1 SGHDT, CDR2 YYEEEE. CDR3 length: 15 amino acids. The germline V and J ends were trimmed by 2 bases and 0 bases, with 9 bases remaining between them. As DNA, the CDR3 is TGTGCCAGCAGCTTTCCAGGGGTCTCTGGAAACACCATATATTTT. The encoded protein is CASSFPGVSGNTIYF.

In its sample, this clone was seen a few times. The rearrangement uses TRBV5-4 and TRBJ2-7; 14 bases are shared with TRBD2. The CDR3 extends over 17 amino acids. The V gene end was trimmed by 4 bases and the J gene end by 7 bases; junction bases not matched to a gene: 13. Germline CDR1 SGHNT, CDR2 YYREEE (reference sequence). The CDR3 spells CASSTGTSGGPEGEQYF. The CDR3 DNA follows: TGTGCCAGCAGCACCGGGACTAGCGGGGGACCAGAGGGGGAGCAGTACTTC. The full variable domain, completed using reference TRBV5-4 and TRBJ2-7, is ETGVTQSPTHLIKTRGQQVTLRCSSQSGHNTVSWYQQALGQGPQFIFQYYREEENGRGNFPPRFSGLQFPNYSSELNVNALELDDSALYLCASSTGTSGGPEGEQYFGPGTRLTVT.

The chain couples TRBV10-2 to TRBJ2-1, with 9 nucleotides matching TRBD1. Losses at the gene ends were 3 bases for V and 5 bases for J; bases not matched to a gene: 14. Germline V gives CDR1 WSHSY, CDR2 SAAADI. CDR3 length: 18 amino acids. DNA for the CDR3: TGCGCCAGCAGTGATCCCCGCACCCAGTGGGACAGGGACAATGAGCAGTTCTTC. Translation gives CASSDPRTQWDRDNEQFF.

This chain joins TRBV3-1 (or the pseudogene TRBV3-2) and TRBJ2-5; D may be TRBD2 (6 bases). Germline-derived CDR1 and CDR2 are LGHDT and YNNKEL (reference sequence). V shed 4 bases and J shed 1 base, with 13 bases lying between them. This CDR3 is 15 amino acids long. The CDR3 nucleotides read TGTGCCAGCAGCCGGTCCGGGGGTAGCCAAGAGACCCAGTACTTC. Translating gives CASSRSGGSQETQYF.

This sequence joins TRBV7-9 and TRBJ2-3, with TRBD2 as a possible D gene (6 bases). Germline lookup yields CDR1 SEHNR and CDR2 FQNEAQ (reference sequence). Trimming left V 3 bases short and J 0 bases short, with 10 bases between. The CDR3 loop spans 15 amino acids. The CDR3 DNA sequence: TGTGCCAGCAGCTTTAGCGGCCCTAGCACAGATACGCAGTATTTT. Its protein is CASSFSGPSTDTQYF.

This clone has more than one count but fewer than ten. V and J are TRBV11-2 and TRBJ2-1; TRBD2 might be the D (5 bases). Germline assignment: CDR1 SGHAT and CDR2 FQNNGV. The ends were cut back, 1 base at V and 0 bases at J, with 7 bases in the middle. The CDR3 length is 15 residues. CDR3 region: CASSLAAGSYNEQFF. The CDR3 DNA reads TGTGCCAGCAGCTTAGCGGCGGGCTCCTACAATGAGCAGTTCTTC.

The chain uses TRBV5-4 and TRBJ2-3, with a tentative D call TRBD2 (5 bases). The CDR3 consists of 15 residues. Trimming stripped 4 bases from V and 0 bases from J, with 12 bases between. From germline, CDR1 is SGHNT and CDR2 YYREEE (reference sequence). CDR3 amino acids: CASSLTAVSTDTQYF. CDR3 coding DNA: TGTGCCAGCAGCCTTACAGCGGTTAGCACAGATACGCAGTATTTT.

The V call is TRBV14, the J call TRBJ2-3; 12 bases are shared with TRBD2. After removal of 5 bases from V and 6 bases from J, the junction contained 6 bases not matched to a gene. Germline CDR1 SGHDN, CDR2 FVKESK. This CDR3 has 15 amino acids. CDR3 nucleotides: TGTGCCAGCAGCGTGACTAGCGGGAGATGGGATACGCAGTATTTT. Protein product: CASSVTSGRWDTQYF.

This sequence joins TRBV6-4 and TRBJ2-3; TRBD1 agrees at 7 bases. The germline V gene has CDR1 MRHNA and CDR2 SNTAGT. V lost 11 bases, J lost 0 bases, and 8 bases stayed unmatched. The CDR3 spans 14 residues. CDR3 loop: CARYSGQSTDTQYF. The DNA of the CDR3 is TGTGCCCGATACTCGGGACAGAGCACAGATACGCAGTATTTT.

The J gene is TRBJ1-4, the V gene TRBV25-1; 7 bases line up with TRBD1. Germline V CDR1 and CDR2: MGHDK, SYGVNS. There are 16 residues in the CDR3. The junction had 9 bases not matched to a gene; V was cut back by 4 bases and J by 4 bases. This CDR3 reads CASSGKGAGHNEKLFF. The CDR3 DNA is TGTGCCAGCAGTGGAAAGGGGGCAGGGCATAATGAAAAACTGTTTTTT.

This chain uses TRBV5-1 with TRBJ2-3, with 11 bases that match TRBD2. J gave up 6 bases and V 6 bases, and 6 bases lay outside the gene matches. CDR3 length: 14 residues. Germline CDR1 SGHRS, CDR2 YFSETQ. Here the CDR3 DNA reads TGCGCCAGCACGGGGACTAGCGGTCGGGATACGCAGTATTTT. Translating it yields CASTGTSGRDTQYF.

The CDR3 sequence: CASSSQGFGGNSPLHF. CDR3 nucleotide sequence: TGTGCCAGCAGCTCACAGGGGTTTGGAGGTAATTCACCCCTCCACTTT. The chain employs TRBV11-2 and TRBJ1-6; 7 bases agree with TRBD1. Germline assignment: CDR1 SGHAT and CDR2 FQNNGV. Trimming at V came to 4 bases and at J to 6 bases, leaving 9 bases not matched to a gene. The CDR3 contains 16 residues.

J is TRBJ2-3 and V is TRBV24-1; TRBD2 might be the D (5 bases). This CDR3 has 13 amino acids. The germline V gene has CDR1 KGHDR and CDR2 SFDVKD. Trimming took 8 bases from V and 2 from J, leaving 10 bases between them. In DNA, the CDR3 is TGTGCCACCAAGGACTGGTTCACAGATACGCAGTATTTT. Protein sequence: CATKDWFTDTQYF.

V gene TRBV5-1 combines with J gene TRBJ2-5, with D perhaps TRBD2 (6 bases). Per germline, CDR1 SGHRS and CDR2 YFSETQ. Trimming cost V 1 base and J 5 bases, with 12 bases left between them. The CDR3 has 14 residues. This chain's CDR3 is CASSLRQEGETQYF. The CDR3 DNA reads TGCGCCAGCAGCTTGAGGCAGGAGGGGGAGACCCAGTACTTC.

This clone was found once. This chain uses TRBV2 with TRBJ1-1; D might be TRBD1 (5 bases). The germline gives CDR1 SNHLY, CDR2 FYNNEI. The CDR3 is made up of 14 amino acids. V lost 4 bases and J 0 bases, leaving 9 bases between the germline ends. CDR3 sequence (DNA): TGTGCCAGCAGTGCAAGGGGTATGAACACTGAAGCTTTCTTT. Its translation: CASSARGMNTEAFF.

This chain connects TRBV5-1 to TRBJ2-3, with D maybe TRBD1 (6 bases). V was clipped by 0 bases and J by 6 bases, with 11 bases between them. CDR1 and CDR2 (germline): SGHRS, YFSETQ. CDR3 length: 14 residues. In DNA form, the CDR3 reads TGCGCCAGCAGCTTGGACAGGGAAGCCGATACGCAGTATTTT. Translated: CASSLDREADTQYF. Supplemented by reference TRBV5-1 and TRBJ2-3, the full variable domain reads KAGVTQTPRYLIKTRGQQVTLSCSPISGHRSVSWYQQTPGQGLQFLFEYFSETQRNKGNFPGRFSGRQFSNSRSEMNVSTLELGDSALYLCASSLDREADTQYFGPGTRLTVL.

CDR3 region: CSASSRKYSSYNEQFF. CDR3 DNA sequence: TGCAGTGCTAGTTCGCGGAAATATAGCTCCTACAATGAGCAGTTCTTC. The rearrangement uses TRBV20-1 and TRBJ2-1, with D unclear. With 3 bases removed from V and 0 bases from J, the gap between germline ends came to 15 bases. The CDR3 has 16 residues. CDR1 is DFQATT and CDR2 is SNEGSKA in the germline V gene (reference sequence).

Only one count was recorded for this clone. This chain uses TRBV4-1 with TRBJ2-7; perhaps TRBD1 as D (6 bases). This CDR3 has 16 amino acids. With 6 bases removed from V and 7 bases from J, the gap between germline ends came to 25 bases. From germline, CDR1 is MGHRA and CDR2 YSYEKL. For the CDR3, the DNA is TGCGCCAGCAGTCTTACCGGGACATCGGAACCGTGGGAGCAGTACTTC. Translating gives CASSLTGTSEPWEQYF.

The V gene is TRBV7-8, the J gene TRBJ1-4, with 7 nucleotides matching TRBD1. CDR1 is SGHVS, CDR2 FQNEAQ, per germline. CDR3 length equals 15 residues. The J segment lost 7 bases and the V segment lost 3 bases, leaving 8 bases of the junction unmatched. The DNA for the CDR3 is TGTGCCAGCAGCTTCGGGGGACAGCCGGGTGAAAAACTGTTTTTT. Residues: CASSFGGQPGEKLFF.